The 9 T cell receptor beta chains below all came from one sample that was sequenced in a study of cytomegalovirus exposure and HLA in healthy donors. A multiplex PCR was run with 60 Vbeta primers and 13 Jbeta primers. Assay: immunoSEQ multiplex PCR; the TCRdb copy retains only in-frame clones and omits some. The sample consists of roughly 170,000 clones, roughly 80% of them appearing once. Sequenced sample: PBMCs. The receptors derive from a man aged 25 to 40 in good health and CMV-seropositive.

V is TRBV19 and J is TRBJ1-1; D gene uncertain. V was pared by 5 bases and J by 1 base, with 11 bases between. The CDR3 is made up of 14 amino acids. The germline gives CDR1 LNHDA, CDR2 SQIVND (reference sequence). DNA of the CDR3: TGTGCCAGTAGTGCGATTACAGAGAACACTGAAGCTTTCTTT. It translates to CASSAITENTEAFF.

The CDR3 coding sequence is TGTGCCAGCAGTTACATAGGAGGTGAGCAGTTCTTC. This translates into CASSYIGGEQFF. The V gene is TRBV6-5, the J gene TRBJ2-1, with a possible D match to TRBD2 (5 bases). This CDR3 comprises 12 residues. Germline V gives CDR1 MNHEY, CDR2 SVGAGI. The V end was cut by 2 bases, the J end by 9 bases, with 8 bases between.

This clone was recorded only once. V and J are TRBV2 and TRBJ2-7; D remains unclear. In germline, CDR1 is SNHLY, CDR2 FYNNEI. This CDR3 comprises 13 residues. V was cut by 7 bases and J by 1 base, with 11 bases left in between. CDR3 coding DNA: TGTGCCAGCACCGTGGCAGATTCCTACGAGCAGTACTTC. It translates to CASTVADSYEQYF.

The genes are TRBV15 and TRBJ2-5; TRBD2 matches at 9 bases. CDR3 length: 14 residues. Per germline, CDR1 LNHNV and CDR2 YYDKDF (reference sequence). V lost 7 bases and J lost 1; bases outside the gene matches: 4. The CDR3 DNA sequence: TGTGCCACCATTAGCGGGGGCCTCCAAGAGACCCAGTACTTC. Its protein is CATISGGLQETQYF.

The chain couples TRBV7-9 to TRBJ1-4, with 9 nucleotides matching TRBD1. V trimming: 4 bases; J trimming: 0 bases; junction bases outside the gene matches: 6. The CDR3 covers 17 residues. Looked up from germline, CDR1 is SEHNR and CDR2 is FQNEAQ (reference sequence). The CDR3 DNA reads as TGTGCCAGCAGCTCCACAGGGGGCTCAGCAACTAATGAAAAACTGTTTTTT. It codes for CASSSTGGSATNEKLFF.

The chain combines TRBV5-1 with TRBJ2-1; 9 bases are a match to TRBD2. Germline V gene lookup returns CDR1 SGHRS and CDR2 YFSETQ. V dropped 1 base and J dropped 0; count of bases not matched to a gene: 5. CDR3 length equals 17 residues. The CDR3 DNA follows: TGCGCCAGCAGCTTGATGCTAGCGGGAAACTCCTACAATGAGCAGTTCTTC. Residues: CASSLMLAGNSYNEQFF.

This clone has just a few counts. V usage is TRBV11-3 and J usage is TRBJ2-1, with TRBD1 matching 8 bases. The CDR3 consists of 13 residues. Per germline, CDR1 SGHNT and CDR2 YENEEA. V lost 5 bases to trimming and J lost 8 bases; unmatched junction nucleotides: 5. CDR3 nucleotide sequence: TGTGCCAGCAGCCTCACCAGGGGGCATGAGCAGTTCTTC. This translates into CASSLTRGHEQFF.

The chain couples TRBV7-9 to TRBJ2-3; D is ambiguous. CDR1 is SEHNR and CDR2 is FQNEAQ in the germline V gene (reference sequence). Trimming pared 4 bases from V and 1 base from J, leaving 6 bases between. The CDR3 is 13 amino acids. CDR3 region: CASSSPGTDTQYF. CDR3 nucleotides: TGTGCCAGCAGCTCGCCAGGCACAGATACGCAGTATTTT.

The CDR3 bases are TGTGCCAGCAGGGAAAACTTTGAGTCTGGGGCCAACGTCCTGACTTTC. This encodes CASRENFESGANVLTF. The chain is built from TRBV6-1 and TRBJ2-6; D not resolved. V was shortened by 6 bases and J by 1 base, with 13 bases between the two germline ends. CDR1 and CDR2 (germline): MNHNS, SASEGT. This CDR3 has 16 amino acids.